This is a list of T cell receptor beta chains from one sample in a study of CD8 T cell repertoires and HIV-1 epitope variants. Method: immunoSEQ multiplex PCR; TCRdb's copy keeps in-frame clones and lacks some. The table lists fewer than 5,500 clones, around 59% of them singletons, with about 45% in the top ten. Antigen specificity for these receptors is unknown. The sequenced sample consisted of cultured CD8+ T cells derived from PBMCs. The receptors shown here come from a male donor with HIV. Each CDR3 is given with its conserved first and last residue. A D gene is named only where the DNA matches it firmly. Not all rows give a size; the values are once, few, many and, for expanded clones, a class.

d_call: -
cdr3_length: 15
j_call: TRBJ2-7
v_call: TRBV10-1
clone_size: -
cdr3_nt: TGCGCCAGCAGTGATAGGAGGGATCCCCGCTACGAGCAGTACTTC
cdr3_aa: CASSDRRDPRYEQYF

d_call: TRBD2
cdr3_length: 13
j_call: TRBJ2-7
v_call: TRBV7-9
clone_size: -
cdr3_nt: TGTGCCAGCAGCCAAGCGGGGAACTACGAGCAGTACTTC
cdr3_aa: CASSQAGNYEQYF

d_call: -
cdr3_length: 15
j_call: TRBJ2-2
v_call: TRBV9
clone_size: -
cdr3_nt: TGTGCCAGCAGCGTAGGTAGTGGTTCCGCCGGGGAGCTGTTTTTT
cdr3_aa: CASSVGSGSAGELFF

d_call: TRBD2
cdr3_length: 16
j_call: TRBJ2-1
v_call: TRBV6-5
clone_size: -
cdr3_nt: TGTGCCAGCAGTTACTCGGCTAGCGGGAGCGGCAATGAGCAGTTCTTC
cdr3_aa: CASSYSASGSGNEQFF

d_call: -
cdr3_length: 16
j_call: TRBJ2-5
v_call: TRBV7-3
clone_size: once
cdr3_nt: TGTGCCAGCAGCTCCTCAGGCCCGGGGTTGCGAGAGACCCAGTACTTC
cdr3_aa: CASSSSGPGLRETQYF

d_call: -
cdr3_length: 13
j_call: TRBJ2-7
v_call: TRBV5-6
clone_size: few
cdr3_nt: TGTGCCAGCAGCTTCACCCAACGTCCAGAGCAGTACTTC
cdr3_aa: CASSFTQRPEQYF

d_call: -
cdr3_length: 18
j_call: TRBJ2-6
v_call: TRBV5-1
clone_size: -
cdr3_nt: TGCGCCAGCAGCTTGGCACGGGTTGGGGGACCTGGGGCCAACGTCCTGACTTTC
cdr3_aa: CASSLARVGGPGANVLTF

d_call: TRBD1
cdr3_length: 16
j_call: TRBJ2-7
v_call: TRBV2
clone_size: -
cdr3_nt: TGTGCCAGCATCCCCCGCGGACAGGGGCCCTCCTACGAGCAGTACTTC
cdr3_aa: CASIPRGQGPSYEQYF

d_call: -
cdr3_length: 15
j_call: TRBJ2-5
v_call: TRBV13
clone_size: hyperexpanded
cdr3_nt: TGTGCCAGCAGCTCCGCCGGGATAGATCAAGAGACCCAGTACTTC
cdr3_aa: CASSSAGIDQETQYF

d_call: -
cdr3_length: 16
j_call: TRBJ1-2
v_call: TRBV28
clone_size: -
cdr3_nt: TGTGCCAGCAGTTCCGAGTCGTGGACCCTCTTTGATGGCTACACCTTC
cdr3_aa: CASSSESWTLFDGYTF

d_call: -
cdr3_length: 13
j_call: TRBJ2-1
v_call: TRBV11-3
clone_size: few
cdr3_nt: TGTGCCAGCAGTTTCCGGTCGTACAATGAGCAGTTCTTC
cdr3_aa: CASSFRSYNEQFF

d_call: TRBD2
cdr3_length: 14
j_call: TRBJ2-1
v_call: TRBV28
clone_size: few
cdr3_nt: TGTGCCAGCAGTTTAGTGGGAGGGAATAATGAGCAGTTCTTC
cdr3_aa: CASSLVGGNNEQFF

d_call: -
cdr3_length: 13
j_call: TRBJ2-7
v_call: TRBV4-1
clone_size: -
cdr3_nt: TGCGCCAGCAGCCGTATACTCGACTACGAGCAGTACTTC
cdr3_aa: CASSRILDYEQYF

d_call: -
cdr3_length: 14
j_call: TRBJ2-5
v_call: TRBV6-5
clone_size: -
cdr3_nt: TGTGCCAGCAGTTACTCCTCGTACCAAGAGACCCAGTACTTC
cdr3_aa: CASSYSSYQETQYF

d_call: -
cdr3_length: 15
j_call: TRBJ2-3
v_call: TRBV19
clone_size: -
cdr3_nt: TGTGCCAGTAGTATAGGGACAGATGGTACAGATACGCAGTATTTT
cdr3_aa: CASSIGTDGTDTQYF

d_call: TRBD2
cdr3_length: 15
j_call: TRBJ2-7
v_call: TRBV5-6
clone_size: -
cdr3_nt: TGTGCCAGCAGCTTGGGGACTAGCGGGGCCTACGAGCAGTACTTC
cdr3_aa: CASSLGTSGAYEQYF